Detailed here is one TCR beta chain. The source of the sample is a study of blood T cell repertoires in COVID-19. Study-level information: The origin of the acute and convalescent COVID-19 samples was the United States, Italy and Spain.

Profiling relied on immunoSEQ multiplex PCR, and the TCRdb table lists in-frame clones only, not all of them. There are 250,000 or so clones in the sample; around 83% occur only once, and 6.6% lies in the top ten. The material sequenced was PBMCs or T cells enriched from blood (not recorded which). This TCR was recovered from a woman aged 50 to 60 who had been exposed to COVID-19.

The CDR3 DNA is TGTGCCAGCAGTGACGAGGGAGCCGGCTACACCTTC. Translated, it gives CASSDEGAGYTF. The chain combines TRBV6-4 with TRBJ1-2; no clear D. The germline V gene encodes CDR1 MRHNA and CDR2 SNTAGT. V was clipped by 2 bases and J by 8 bases, with 9 bases between them. The CDR3 runs to 12 residues.